The 4 T cell receptor beta chains presented below share a single source sample, sequenced in a study of blood T cell repertoires in COVID-19 (dated by TCRdb to about 2020). The library was produced with the immunoSEQ multiplex PCR assay. TCRdb mirrors the immuneACCESS table, restricted to in-frame sequences. Some clones are absent from its copies; in checked studies, under half trace to an unresolved V gene, and the reason for the others is unknown. The sample table records over 200,000 clones; approximately 88% of these occur just once. Together, the top ten hold under 2.5% of the sample. Sequenced sample: PBMCs or T cells enriched from blood (not recorded which). These receptors were obtained from a middle-aged woman with acute COVID-19.

The chain combines TRBV7-9 with TRBJ1-2; D remains unclear. This CDR3 contains 11 residues. V lost 4 bases to trimming and J lost 5 bases, with 5 bases between them. Germline-derived CDR1 and CDR2 are SEHNR and FQNEAQ (reference sequence). CDR3 in amino acids: CASSWEYGYTF. CDR3 coding DNA: TGTGCCAGCAGCTGGGAGTATGGCTACACCTTC.

The DNA for the CDR3 is TGCGCCAGCAGCTCGGGGTCTGGAAACACCATATATTTT. This gives the protein CASSSGSGNTIYF. This sequence joins TRBV10-1 and TRBJ1-3, with no clear D. The germline V gene has CDR1 WNHNN and CDR2 SYGVQD (reference sequence). The CDR3 has 13 residues. V shed 6 bases and J shed 1 base, with 7 bases lying between them.

The rearrangement uses TRBV5-6 and TRBJ1-2; 8 positions match TRBD1. V lost 4 bases to trimming and J lost 7 bases; unmatched junction nucleotides: 9. The germline gives CDR1 SGHDT, CDR2 YYEEEE. This CDR3 region has 14 residues. The CDR3 spells CASSPGQGKSGYTF. The CDR3 region has the DNA TGTGCCAGCAGCCCCGGACAGGGAAAGTCTGGCTACACCTTC.

The chain uses TRBV5-4 and TRBJ2-7, with D unclear. The CDR3 consists of 14 residues. Germline V gene sequence: CDR1 SGHNT, CDR2 YYREEE (reference sequence). V was shortened by 4 bases and J by 0 bases, with 11 bases between the two germline ends. The DNA for the CDR3 is TGTGCCAGCAGCCCCCCTCACTCCTCCTACGAGCAGTACTTC. This sequence encodes CASSPPHSSYEQYF.